The 15 T cell receptor beta chains below come from one sample, sequenced in a study of blood T cell repertoires in COVID-19. The data were produced by immunoSEQ multiplex PCR, yet TCRdb's version contains in-frame clones alone and is incomplete. The sample records about 230,000 clones, approximately 82% being singletons. Sequenced material: peripheral blood. The origin of the receptors is a man aged 40-49 years who had recovered from COVID-19.

The chain uses TRBV19 and TRBJ1-1; the D is unclear. With 7 bases removed from V and 5 bases from J, the gap between germline ends came to 14 bases. The CDR3 contains 13 residues. In germline, CDR1 is LNHDA, CDR2 SQIVND (reference sequence). The CDR3 is CASNVRGRTEAFF. CDR3 coding DNA: TGTGCCAGTAATGTCAGAGGGAGGACTGAAGCTTTCTTT. Combining the CDR3 with reference TRBV19 and TRBJ1-1 gives the whole variable domain DGGITQSPKYLFRKEGQNVTLSCEQNLNHDAMYWYRQDPGQGLRLIYYSQIVNDFQKGDIAEGYSVSREKKESFPLTVTSAQKNPTAFYLCASNVRGRTEAFFGQGTRLTVV.

This rearrangement joins TRBV7-2 to TRBJ1-2; TRBD1 matches 8 bases. V dropped 3 bases and J dropped 6; count of bases not matched to a gene: 9. The CDR3 is made up of 15 amino acids. CDR1 and CDR2 (germline): SGHTA, FQGNSA. CDR3: CASSFLAGGKDGYTF. The CDR3 region has the DNA TGTGCCAGCAGCTTCCTTGCAGGGGGCAAAGATGGCTACACCTTC. The variable domain in full, completed from reference TRBV7-2 and TRBJ1-2, reads GAGVSQSPSNKVTEKGKDVELRCDPISGHTALYWYRQSLGQGLEFLIYFQGNSAPDKSGLPSDRFSAERTGGSVSTLTIQRTQQEDSAVYLCASSFLAGGKDGYTFGSGTRLTVV.

The chain joins TRBV14 to TRBJ1-5, with 9 bases fitting TRBD1. The CDR3 consists of 17 residues. The J segment lost 4 bases and the V segment lost 5 bases, leaving 12 bases of the junction unmatched. From germline, CDR1 is SGHDN and CDR2 FVKESK. CDR3 nucleotide sequence: TGTGCCAGCAGCTACATCTATGACAGGGGGTGGAATCAGCCCCAGCATTTT. Translating it yields CASSYIYDRGWNQPQHF.

Many counts were recorded for this clone. V usage is TRBV7-8 and J usage is TRBJ1-2; 8 bases match TRBD1. Germline loops: CDR1 SGHVS, CDR2 FQNEAQ. The CDR3 sequence is 15 residues long. Trimming took 5 bases from V and 1 from J; bases not matched to a gene: 6. The CDR3 coding sequence is TGTGCCAGCAGCCGGGGGACAGGACTTAACTATGGCTACACCTTC. Protein: CASSRGTGLNYGYTF.

Turning to this clone: The sample has other DNA sequences that encode this CDR3 too. The rearrangement links TRBV19 to TRBJ2-5; D possibly corresponds to TRBD2 (7 bases). The CDR3 length is 12 residues. Germline-derived CDR1 and CDR2 are LNHDA and SQIVND (reference sequence). V was pared by 8 bases and J by 5 bases, with 12 bases between. CDR3 sequence: CASRGAGETQYF. As DNA, the CDR3 is TGTGCCAGTCGGGGGGCCGGGGAGACCCAGTACTTC. Using reference TRBV19 and TRBJ2-5 for the parts outside the CDR3, the full variable domain is DGGITQSPKYLFRKEGQNVTLSCEQNLNHDAMYWYRQDPGQGLRLIYYSQIVNDFQKGDIAEGYSVSREKKESFPLTVTSAQKNPTAFYLCASRGAGETQYFGPGTRLLVL.

The rearrangement links TRBV24-1 to TRBJ2-2; D may be TRBD2 (5 bases). Germline-derived CDR1 and CDR2 are KGHDR and SFDVKD. V was pared by 0 bases and J by 0 bases, with 10 bases between. The CDR3 consists of 17 residues. In DNA form, the CDR3 reads TGTGCCACCAGTGATTTGTTGAGGGCCCCGAACACCGGGGAGCTGTTTTTT. Its translation: CATSDLLRAPNTGELFF.

The genes are TRBV7-2 and TRBJ2-3; possibly TRBD2 for D (6 bases). V lost 1 base and J lost 3, with 20 bases in between. Germline V gives CDR1 SGHTA, CDR2 FQGNSA. The CDR3 has 18 residues. Here the CDR3 reads CASSLVPRPMEGTDTQYF. CDR3 DNA sequence: TGTGCCAGCAGCTTAGTTCCCCGCCCCATGGAGGGGACAGATACGCAGTATTTT.

This chain joins TRBV14 and TRBJ2-7; D is possibly TRBD2 (5 bases). Looked up from germline, CDR1 is SGHDN and CDR2 is FVKESK. The CDR3 extends over 14 amino acids. Trimming shortened V by 2 bases and J by 4 bases, and 12 bases separated the two germline ends. The CDR3 region has the DNA TGTGCCAGCAGCCAATCCCGGGGTCTGTACGAGCAGTACTTC. Amino acid sequence: CASSQSRGLYEQYF.

The J gene is TRBJ1-1, the V gene TRBV19, with D possibly being TRBD1 (5 bases). This CDR3 is 18 amino acids long. Trimming removed 3 bases at V and 6 bases at J, with 26 bases between. Germline assignment: CDR1 LNHDA and CDR2 SQIVND (reference sequence). CDR3 in amino acids: CASSIAGGVRDRGPEAFF. The DNA of the CDR3 is TGTGCCAGTAGTATCGCTGGAGGGGTAAGGGACCGAGGGCCTGAAGCTTTCTTT.

V gene TRBV6-1 combines with J gene TRBJ2-5, with a weak D call TRBD2 (7 bases). The CDR3 totals 14 residues. V was clipped by 3 bases and J by 4 bases, with 12 bases between them. CDR1 and CDR2 (germline): MNHNS, SASEGT. The CDR3 DNA follows: TGTGCCAGCAGTGAGGGGGGGGCTGTAGAGACCCAGTACTTC. It encodes CASSEGGAVETQYF.

V gene TRBV12-3 or TRBV12-4 combines with J gene TRBJ1-1; the D is unclear. Trimming left V 0 bases short and J 10 bases short, with 12 bases between. The CDR3 spans 13 residues. In DNA form, the CDR3 reads TGTGCCAGCAGTTTAGCGCTGGGAGTTGGAGCTTTCTTT. Translated, it gives CASSLALGVGAFF.

The J gene is TRBJ1-5, the V gene TRBV6-5; perhaps TRBD1 as D (5 bases). The CDR3 length is 14 residues. V lost 5 bases and J lost 12, with 20 bases in between. CDR1 and CDR2 from the germline V gene are MNHEY and SVGAGI. The CDR3 DNA is TGTGCCAGCAGTCTTACGGGACTCCGAGGGTACCAGCATTTT. This translates into CASSLTGLRGYQHF.

The chain couples TRBV5-1 to TRBJ1-4; TRBD1 matches at 8 bases. CDR1 is SGHRS and CDR2 is YFSETQ in the germline V gene. The CDR3 is 13 residues long. V shed 2 bases, J shed 7 bases, and the junction held 1 base outside the gene matches. This chain's CDR3 is CASSLGQGEKLFF. In DNA form, the CDR3 reads TGCGCCAGCAGCTTAGGACAGGGTGAAAAACTGTTTTTT.

The chain couples TRBV7-2 to TRBJ1-1; D not certain. The CDR3 is made up of 16 amino acids. V lost 0 bases, J lost 10 bases, and 21 bases lay in between. Looked up from germline, CDR1 is SGHTA and CDR2 is FQGNSA. The CDR3 here is CASSLALHLPIHGAFF. As DNA, the CDR3 is TGTGCCAGCAGCTTAGCGTTACACCTTCCCATTCATGGAGCTTTCTTT. The full variable domain, rest sourced from reference TRBV7-2 and TRBJ1-1, is GAGVSQSPSNKVTEKGKDVELRCDPISGHTALYWYRQSLGQGLEFLIYFQGNSAPDKSGLPSDRFSAERTGGSVSTLTIQRTQQEDSAVYLCASSLALHLPIHGAFFGQGTRLTVV.

This chain joins TRBV6-4 and TRBJ2-1; D is unclear. Trimming removed 3 bases at V and 2 bases at J, with 11 bases between. CDR1 is MRHNA, CDR2 SNTAGT, per germline. The CDR3 totals 15 residues. The CDR3 DNA reads TGTGCCAGCAGTGAAAGAGCAGCGACCTACAATGAGCAGTTCTTC. Translation gives CASSERAATYNEQFF.